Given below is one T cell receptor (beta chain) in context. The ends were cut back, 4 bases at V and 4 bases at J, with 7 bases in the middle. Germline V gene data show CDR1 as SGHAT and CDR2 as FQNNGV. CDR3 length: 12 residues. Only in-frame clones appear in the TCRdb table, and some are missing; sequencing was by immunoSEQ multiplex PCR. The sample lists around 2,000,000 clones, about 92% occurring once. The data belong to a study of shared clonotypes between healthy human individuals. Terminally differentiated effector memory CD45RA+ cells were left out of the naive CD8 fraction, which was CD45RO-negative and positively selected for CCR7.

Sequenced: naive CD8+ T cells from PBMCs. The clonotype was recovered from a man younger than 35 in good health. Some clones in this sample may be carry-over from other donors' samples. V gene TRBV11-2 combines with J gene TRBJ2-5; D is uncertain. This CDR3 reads CASSSTLETQYF. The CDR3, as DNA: TGTGCCAGCAGCTCTACATTAGAGACCCAGTACTTC. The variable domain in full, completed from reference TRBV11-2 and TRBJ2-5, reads EAGVAQSPRYKIIEKRQSVAFWCNPISGHATLYWYQQILGQGPKLLIQFQNNGVVDDSQLPKDRFSAERLKGVDSTLKIQPAKLEDSAVYLCASSSTLETQYFGPGTRLLVL.